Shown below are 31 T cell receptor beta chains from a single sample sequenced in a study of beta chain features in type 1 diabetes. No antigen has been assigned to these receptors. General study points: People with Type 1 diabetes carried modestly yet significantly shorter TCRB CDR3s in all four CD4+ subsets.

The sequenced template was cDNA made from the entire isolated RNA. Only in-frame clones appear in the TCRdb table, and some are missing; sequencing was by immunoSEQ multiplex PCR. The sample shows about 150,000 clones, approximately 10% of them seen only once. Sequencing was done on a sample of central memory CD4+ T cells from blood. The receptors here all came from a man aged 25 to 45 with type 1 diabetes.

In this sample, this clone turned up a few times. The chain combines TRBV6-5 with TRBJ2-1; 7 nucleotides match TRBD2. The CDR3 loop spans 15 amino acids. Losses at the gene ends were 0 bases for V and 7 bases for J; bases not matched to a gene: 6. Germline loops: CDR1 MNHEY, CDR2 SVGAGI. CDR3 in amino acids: CASSYSIGGWNEQFF. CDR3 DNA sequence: TGTGCCAGCAGTTACTCGATCGGGGGGTGGAATGAGCAGTTCTTC.

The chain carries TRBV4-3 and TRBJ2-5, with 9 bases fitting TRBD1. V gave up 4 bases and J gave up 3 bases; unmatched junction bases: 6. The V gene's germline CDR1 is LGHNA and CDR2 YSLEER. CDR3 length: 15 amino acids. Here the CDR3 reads CASSRTTGGEETQYF. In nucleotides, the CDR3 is TGCGCCAGCAGCCGAACTACAGGGGGCGAAGAGACCCAGTACTTC.

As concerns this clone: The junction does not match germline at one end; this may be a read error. CDR3 DNA sequence: TGTGCCAGCAGCTCCGCCGCAACAGGGGGCAGGGACTTC. Its protein product is CASSSAATGGRDF. The gene calls are TRBV11-2 and TRBJ2-7, with 9 bases matching TRBD1. Germline values: CDR1 SGHAT, CDR2 FQNNGV. The CDR3 totals 13 residues.

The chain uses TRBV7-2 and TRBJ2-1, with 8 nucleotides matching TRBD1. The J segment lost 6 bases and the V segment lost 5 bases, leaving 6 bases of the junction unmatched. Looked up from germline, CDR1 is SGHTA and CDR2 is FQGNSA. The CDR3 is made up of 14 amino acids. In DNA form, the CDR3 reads TGTGCCAGCAGCCCCGGACAGGGTAGCAATGAGCAGTTCTTC. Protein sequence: CASSPGQGSNEQFF.

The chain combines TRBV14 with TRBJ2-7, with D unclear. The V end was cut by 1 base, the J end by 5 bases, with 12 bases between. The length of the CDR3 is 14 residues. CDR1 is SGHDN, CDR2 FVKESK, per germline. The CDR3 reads CASSQGFSQNEQYF. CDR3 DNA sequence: TGTGCCAGCAGCCAAGGTTTTTCGCAGAACGAGCAGTACTTC.

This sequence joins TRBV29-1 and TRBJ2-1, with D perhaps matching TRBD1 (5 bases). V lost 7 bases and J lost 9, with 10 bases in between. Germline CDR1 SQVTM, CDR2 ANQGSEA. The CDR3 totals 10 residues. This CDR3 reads CSAFRGEQFF. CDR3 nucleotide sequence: TGCAGCGCCTTTAGGGGTGAGCAGTTCTTC.

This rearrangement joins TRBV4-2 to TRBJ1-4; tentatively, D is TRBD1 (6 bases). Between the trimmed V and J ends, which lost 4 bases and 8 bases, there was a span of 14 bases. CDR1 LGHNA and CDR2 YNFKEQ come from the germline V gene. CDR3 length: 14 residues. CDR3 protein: CASSLKWTDEKLFF. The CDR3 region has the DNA TGTGCCAGCAGCCTAAAGTGGACAGACGAAAAACTGTTTTTT.

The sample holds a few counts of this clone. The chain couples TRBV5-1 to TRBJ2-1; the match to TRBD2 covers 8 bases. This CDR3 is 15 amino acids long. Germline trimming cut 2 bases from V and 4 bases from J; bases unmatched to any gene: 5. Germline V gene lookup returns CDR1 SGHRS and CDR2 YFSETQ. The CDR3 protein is CASSLGGGIYNEQFF. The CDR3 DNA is TGCGCCAGCAGCTTAGGCGGGGGGATTTACAATGAGCAGTTCTTC.

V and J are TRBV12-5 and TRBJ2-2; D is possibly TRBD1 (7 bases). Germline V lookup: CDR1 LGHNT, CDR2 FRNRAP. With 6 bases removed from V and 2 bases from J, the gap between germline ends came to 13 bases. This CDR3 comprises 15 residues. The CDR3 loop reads CASGEGQSNTGELFF. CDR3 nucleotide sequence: TGTGCTAGTGGGGAGGGACAGAGCAACACCGGGGAGCTGTTTTTT.

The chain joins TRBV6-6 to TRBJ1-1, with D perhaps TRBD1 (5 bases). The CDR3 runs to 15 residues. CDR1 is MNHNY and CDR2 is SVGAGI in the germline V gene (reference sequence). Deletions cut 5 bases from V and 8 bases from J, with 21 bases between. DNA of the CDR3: TGTGCCAGCAGTGGGGTTTTTATGCAGGGAACGGAAGCTTTCTTT. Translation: CASSGVFMQGTEAFF.

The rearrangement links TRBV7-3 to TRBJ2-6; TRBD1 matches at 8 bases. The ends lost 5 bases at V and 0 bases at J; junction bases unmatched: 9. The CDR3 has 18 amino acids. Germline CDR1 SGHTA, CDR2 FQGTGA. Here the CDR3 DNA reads TGTGCCAGCAGCGATAACAGGGGGAAGAGCTCTGGGGCCAACGTCCTGACTTTC. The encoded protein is CASSDNRGKSSGANVLTF.

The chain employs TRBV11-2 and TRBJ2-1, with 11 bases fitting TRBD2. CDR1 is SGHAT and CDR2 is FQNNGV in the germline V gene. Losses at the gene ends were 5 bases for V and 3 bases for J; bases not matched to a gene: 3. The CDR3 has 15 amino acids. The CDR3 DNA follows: TGTGCCAGCAGCCAGGGGACTAGCGGCTACAATGAGCAGTTCTTC. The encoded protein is CASSQGTSGYNEQFF.

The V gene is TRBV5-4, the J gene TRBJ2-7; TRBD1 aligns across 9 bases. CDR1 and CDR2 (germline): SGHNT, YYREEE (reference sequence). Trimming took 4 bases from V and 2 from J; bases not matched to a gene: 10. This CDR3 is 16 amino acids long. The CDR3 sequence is CASSLGAGQGPYEQYF. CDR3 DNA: TGTGCCAGCAGCCTCGGAGCGGGACAGGGTCCCTACGAGCAGTACTTC. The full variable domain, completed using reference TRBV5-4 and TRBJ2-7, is ETGVTQSPTHLIKTRGQQVTLRCSSQSGHNTVSWYQQALGQGPQFIFQYYREEENGRGNFPPRFSGLQFPNYSSELNVNALELDDSALYLCASSLGAGQGPYEQYFGPGTRLTVT.

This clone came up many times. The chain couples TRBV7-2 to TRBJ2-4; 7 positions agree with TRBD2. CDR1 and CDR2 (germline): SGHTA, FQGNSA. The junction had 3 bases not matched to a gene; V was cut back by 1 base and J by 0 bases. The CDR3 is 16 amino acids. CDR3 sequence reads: CASSLGAGVAKNIQYF. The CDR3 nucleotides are TGTGCCAGCAGCTTAGGGGCGGGGGTAGCCAAAAACATTCAGTACTTC.

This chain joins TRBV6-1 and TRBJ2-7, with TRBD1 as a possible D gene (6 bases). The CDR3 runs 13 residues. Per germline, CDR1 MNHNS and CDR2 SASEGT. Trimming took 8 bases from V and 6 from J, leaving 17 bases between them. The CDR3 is CASLKGEFFEQYF. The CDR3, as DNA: TGTGCCAGCTTGAAGGGGGAGTTCTTCGAGCAGTACTTC.

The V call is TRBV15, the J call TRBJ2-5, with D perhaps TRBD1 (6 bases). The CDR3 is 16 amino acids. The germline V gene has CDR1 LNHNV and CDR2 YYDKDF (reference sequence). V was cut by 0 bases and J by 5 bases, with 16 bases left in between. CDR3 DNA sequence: TGTGCCACCAGCAGAGATTCCAGGGGAGTAGGTGAGACCCAGTACTTC. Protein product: CATSRDSRGVGETQYF.

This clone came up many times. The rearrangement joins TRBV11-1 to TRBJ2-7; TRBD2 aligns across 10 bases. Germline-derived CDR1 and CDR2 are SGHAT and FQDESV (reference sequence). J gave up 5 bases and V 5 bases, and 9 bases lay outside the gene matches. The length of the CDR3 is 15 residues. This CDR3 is CASSPNPSGRDEQYF. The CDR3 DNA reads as TGTGCCAGCAGCCCCAACCCAAGCGGGAGGGACGAGCAGTACTTC.

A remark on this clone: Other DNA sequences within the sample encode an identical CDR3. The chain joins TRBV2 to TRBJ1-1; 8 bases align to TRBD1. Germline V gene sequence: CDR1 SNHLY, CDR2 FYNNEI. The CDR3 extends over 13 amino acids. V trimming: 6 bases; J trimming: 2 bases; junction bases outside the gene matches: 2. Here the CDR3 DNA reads TGTGCCAGCAGCGGACAGGGTAACACTGAAGCTTTCTTT. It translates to CASSGQGNTEAFF.

The CDR3 here is CAGGQGPYEQYF. Here the CDR3 DNA reads TGTGCCGGGGGACAGGGACCCTACGAGCAGTACTTC. The chain has TRBV6-5 and TRBJ2-7; 9 bases match TRBD1. Germline loops: CDR1 MNHEY, CDR2 SVGAGI. The CDR3 contains 12 residues. Losses at the gene ends were 11 bases for V and 2 bases for J; bases not matched to a gene: 4.

Here the CDR3 reads CASSISPGLGSYNEQFF. DNA of the CDR3: TGTGCCAGTAGTATTAGTCCGGGGTTGGGGTCGTACAATGAGCAGTTCTTC. The V and J genes are TRBV19 and TRBJ2-1, with D possibly being TRBD2 (5 bases). Trimming took off 3 bases at V and 4 bases at J, with 19 bases between the two ends. Germline loops: CDR1 LNHDA, CDR2 SQIVND (reference sequence). CDR3 length: 17 residues.

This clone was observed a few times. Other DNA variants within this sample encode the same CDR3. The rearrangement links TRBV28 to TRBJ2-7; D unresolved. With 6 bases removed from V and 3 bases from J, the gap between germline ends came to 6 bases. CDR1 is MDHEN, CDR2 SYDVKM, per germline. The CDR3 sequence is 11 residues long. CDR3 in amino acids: CASSSHYEQYF. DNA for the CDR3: TGTGCCAGCAGCTCACACTACGAGCAGTACTTC.

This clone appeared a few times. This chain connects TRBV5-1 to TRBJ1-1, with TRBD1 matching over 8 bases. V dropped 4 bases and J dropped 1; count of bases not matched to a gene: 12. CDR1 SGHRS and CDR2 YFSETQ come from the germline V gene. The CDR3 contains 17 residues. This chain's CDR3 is CASSPGQGAGGNTEAFF. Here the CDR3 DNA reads TGCGCCAGCAGCCCCGGTCAGGGGGCGGGCGGGAACACTGAAGCTTTCTTT.

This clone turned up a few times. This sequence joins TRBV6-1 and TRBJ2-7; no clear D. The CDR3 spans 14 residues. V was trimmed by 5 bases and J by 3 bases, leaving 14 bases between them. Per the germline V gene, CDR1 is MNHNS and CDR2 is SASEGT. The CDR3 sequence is CASSLGGAGYEQYF. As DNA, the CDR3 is TGTGCCAGCAGTTTAGGCGGAGCCGGCTACGAGCAGTACTTC.

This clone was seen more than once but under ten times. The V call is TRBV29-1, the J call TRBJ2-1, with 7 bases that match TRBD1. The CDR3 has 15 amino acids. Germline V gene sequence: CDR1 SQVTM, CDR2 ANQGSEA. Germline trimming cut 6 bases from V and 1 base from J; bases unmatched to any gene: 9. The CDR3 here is CSVGFGTASYNEQFF. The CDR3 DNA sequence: TGCAGCGTGGGCTTTGGGACAGCTTCCTACAATGAGCAGTTCTTC.

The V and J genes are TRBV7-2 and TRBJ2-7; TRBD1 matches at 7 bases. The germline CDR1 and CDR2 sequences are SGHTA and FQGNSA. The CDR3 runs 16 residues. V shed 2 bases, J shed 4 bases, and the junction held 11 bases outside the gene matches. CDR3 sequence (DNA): TGTGCCAGCAGCTTAAAGGTCGAGGGGGCGATTTACGAGCAGTACTTC. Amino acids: CASSLKVEGAIYEQYF.

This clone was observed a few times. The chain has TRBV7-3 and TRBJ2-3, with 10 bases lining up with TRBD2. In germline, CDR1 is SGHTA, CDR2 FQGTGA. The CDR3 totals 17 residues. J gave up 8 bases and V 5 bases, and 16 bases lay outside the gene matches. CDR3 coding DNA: TGTGCCAGCAGCCGCCAGTCATGGCTAGCGGGAGATGGTACGCAGTATTTT. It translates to CASSRQSWLAGDGTQYF.

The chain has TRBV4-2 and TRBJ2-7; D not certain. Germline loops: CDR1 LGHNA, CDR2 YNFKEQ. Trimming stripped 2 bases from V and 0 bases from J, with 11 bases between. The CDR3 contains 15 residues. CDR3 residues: CASSQPGSSSYEQYF. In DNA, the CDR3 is TGTGCCAGCAGCCAACCGGGTTCGAGCTCCTACGAGCAGTACTTC.

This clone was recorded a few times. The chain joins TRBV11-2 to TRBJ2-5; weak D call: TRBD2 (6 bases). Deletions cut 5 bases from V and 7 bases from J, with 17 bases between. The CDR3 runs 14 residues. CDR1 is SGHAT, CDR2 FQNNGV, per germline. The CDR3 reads CASSLGTPRVTQYF. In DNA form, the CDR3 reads TGTGCCAGCAGCCTTGGGACTCCTAGGGTGACCCAGTACTTC.

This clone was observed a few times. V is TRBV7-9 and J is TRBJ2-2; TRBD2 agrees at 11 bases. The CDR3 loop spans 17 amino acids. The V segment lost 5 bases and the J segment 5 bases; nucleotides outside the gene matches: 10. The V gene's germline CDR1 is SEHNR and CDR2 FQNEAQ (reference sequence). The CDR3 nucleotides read TGTGCCAGCAGCACTCCCCCGGGACTAGCGGATACCGGGGAGCTGTTTTTT. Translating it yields CASSTPPGLADTGELFF.

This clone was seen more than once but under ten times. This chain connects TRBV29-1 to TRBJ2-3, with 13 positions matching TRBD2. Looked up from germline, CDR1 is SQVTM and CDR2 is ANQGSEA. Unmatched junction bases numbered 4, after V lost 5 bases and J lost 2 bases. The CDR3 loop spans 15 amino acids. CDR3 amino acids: CSVIGLAGVTDTQYF. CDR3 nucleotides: TGCAGCGTTATCGGACTAGCGGGGGTCACAGATACGCAGTATTTT.

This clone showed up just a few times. The CDR3 DNA is TGTGCCAGCAGCATCAATTACGAGCAGTACTTC. The encoded protein is CASSINYEQYF. The V call is TRBV7-9, the J call TRBJ2-7; D is ambiguous. The V and J ends lost 5 bases and 4 bases respectively, with 6 bases between them. Germline V gives CDR1 SEHNR, CDR2 FQNEAQ (reference sequence). The CDR3 has 11 amino acids. Based on the CDR3 plus reference TRBV7-9 and TRBJ2-7, the full variable domain is DTGVSQNPRHKITKRGQNVTFRCDPISEHNRLYWYRQTLGQGPEFLTYFQNEAQLEKSRLLSDRFSAERPKGSFSTLEIQRTEQGDSAMYLCASSINYEQYFGPGTRLTVT.